Each of the 27 T cell receptor beta chains below was sequenced from the same sample in a study of CD8 T cells in Susac syndrome. Random-hexamer reverse transcription was applied to roughly 0.5 to 1 ug RNA. TCRdb reanalysed the immunoSEQ multiplex PCR reads using MiXCR and keeps one entry per CDR3 protein. The data show about 160,000 distinct CDR3 sequences, with about 90% seen just once and under 0.085% held by the top ten. Sequenced: CD4+ T cells from PBMCs. These receptors came from a human donor in good health.

The V call is TRBV4-3, the J call TRBJ1-1; the D is unclear. V shed 0 bases and J shed 4 bases, with 12 bases lying between them. This CDR3 contains 15 residues. The V gene's germline CDR1 is LGHNA and CDR2 YSLEER. The CDR3 reads CASSQDLLSGTEAFF. The CDR3, as DNA: TGCGCCAGCAGCCAAGATCTTTTATCGGGCACTGAAGCTTTCTTT.

V is TRBV25-1 and J is TRBJ2-2; D may be TRBD1 or TRBD2 (5 bases each). The CDR3 totals 15 residues. Germline V gene sequence: CDR1 MGHDK, CDR2 SYGVNS. V lost 5 bases to trimming and J lost 6 bases, with 16 bases between them. CDR3 residues: CASSPGWGSSGELFF. The CDR3 DNA sequence: TGTGCCAGCAGTCCAGGGTGGGGGTCTTCCGGGGAGCTGTTTTTT.

The chain has TRBV6-1 and TRBJ2-2; D possibly corresponds to TRBD1 (5 bases). Looked up from germline, CDR1 is MNHNS and CDR2 is SASEGT. The V gene lost 2 bases and the J gene lost 6 bases, with 19 bases spanning the gap. The CDR3 has 17 residues. The CDR3: CASSELPLTGVAGELFF. The CDR3 DNA is TGTGCCAGCAGTGAATTACCATTAACAGGAGTTGCCGGGGAGCTGTTTTTT.

This sequence joins TRBV27 and TRBJ2-1, with 8 bases aligning to TRBD1. Per germline, CDR1 MNHEY and CDR2 SMNVEV (reference sequence). CDR3 length: 16 amino acids. With V trimmed by 1 base and J by 5 bases, 7 bases remained unmatched. CDR3 sequence: CASSLFVGTGDNEQFF. CDR3 bases: TGTGCCAGCAGTTTATTCGTCGGGACAGGAGACAATGAGCAGTTCTTC.

The chain carries TRBV28 and TRBJ2-4; no clear D. The CDR3 has 13 amino acids. Germline CDR1 reads MDHEN; CDR2 reads SYDVKM. V gave up 10 bases and J gave up 0 bases, with 10 bases separating them. The DNA of the CDR3 is TGTGCCACCCGGACCATAGCCAAAAACATTCAGTACTTC. Its translation: CATRTIAKNIQYF.

J is TRBJ2-6 and V is TRBV9; 9 nucleotides match TRBD1. The CDR3 consists of 13 residues. Per the germline V gene, CDR1 is SGDLS and CDR2 is YYNGEE. The V and J ends lost 4 bases and 15 bases, in that order; junction bases with no gene match: 8. CDR3 loop: CASSSPGQGPLTF. CDR3 nucleotide sequence: TGTGCCAGCAGCTCCCCGGGACAGGGACCCCTGACTTTC.

V and J are TRBV6-1 and TRBJ1-5; D call uncertain. The CDR3 has 13 residues. V lost 7 bases and J lost 5, with 12 bases in between. Germline V lookup: CDR1 MNHNS, CDR2 SASEGT. CDR3 protein: CASTIDEYQPQHF. Written as DNA, the CDR3 is TGTGCCAGCACCATAGACGAGTATCAGCCCCAGCATTTT.

CDR3: CASSVKVNTGELFF. The CDR3 bases are TGTGCCAGCAGTGTCAAGGTGAACACCGGGGAGCTGTTTTTT. J is TRBJ2-2 and V is TRBV2; D not certain. There are 14 residues in the CDR3. Germline V gives CDR1 SNHLY, CDR2 FYNNEI. V was cut by 4 bases and J by 1 base, with 7 bases left in between.

This clonotype was detected only a few times. This chain uses TRBV11-2 with TRBJ2-3, with unresolved D. The length of the CDR3 is 11 residues. V lost 3 bases, J lost 5 bases, and 3 bases lay in between. Germline CDR1 reads SGHAT; CDR2 reads FQNNGV. The CDR3 nucleotides read TGTGCCAGCAGCTTCTTAGATACGCAGTATTTT. Residues: CASSFLDTQYF.

The chain employs TRBV27 and TRBJ2-6; TRBD1 matches 7 bases. CDR1 MNHEY and CDR2 SMNVEV come from the germline V gene (reference sequence). Trimming took 8 bases from V and 2 from J; bases not matched to a gene: 12. The CDR3 is 17 amino acids. Written as DNA, the CDR3 is TGTGCCAGCGGTCTCGGGGCAGGGGGACCTGGGGCCAACGTCCTGACTTTC. It encodes CASGLGAGGPGANVLTF.

This rearrangement joins TRBV7-9 to TRBJ1-4; weak D call: TRBD1 (6 bases). Germline V gene lookup returns CDR1 SEHNR and CDR2 FQNEAQ (reference sequence). Trimming removed 1 base from V and 6 bases from J, with 12 bases in between. This CDR3 has 15 residues. Here the CDR3 reads CASSLDWGADEKLFF. The CDR3 DNA reads TGTGCCAGCAGCTTAGACTGGGGGGCGGATGAAAAACTGTTTTTT.

The V gene is TRBV20-1, the J gene TRBJ1-5; no firm D call. CDR3 length: 13 residues. The V and J ends lost 7 bases and 2 bases respectively, with 12 bases between them. Germline values: CDR1 DFQATT, CDR2 SNEGSKA (reference sequence). The CDR3 loop is CSVRPGGNQPQHF. DNA for the CDR3: TGCAGTGTTAGGCCTGGGGGCAATCAGCCCCAGCATTTT.

The chain combines TRBV5-1 with TRBJ2-3; 7 positions agree with TRBD1. CDR3 length: 17 amino acids. Germline V gives CDR1 SGHRS, CDR2 YFSETQ. J was trimmed by 2 bases and V by 3 bases; bases with no gene match: 12. CDR3 residues: CASSSRQGTGVTDTQYF. CDR3 DNA sequence: TGCGCCAGCAGCTCCCGACAGGGTACTGGGGTCACAGATACGCAGTATTTT.

The rearrangement joins TRBV5-4 to TRBJ2-2, with TRBD1 matching 8 bases. CDR1 is SGHNT, CDR2 YYREEE, per germline (reference sequence). Losses at the gene ends were 2 bases for V and 7 bases for J; bases not matched to a gene: 7. The CDR3 is 15 residues long. CDR3 nucleotide sequence: TGTGCCAGCAGCTTAGACAGGGGAGAAGGCGGGGAGCTGTTTTTT. The encoded protein is CASSLDRGEGGELFF.

This clonotype was recorded a few times. This rearrangement joins TRBV29-1 to TRBJ1-3; D is perhaps TRBD1 (6 bases). The CDR3 is 13 residues long. From germline, CDR1 is SQVTM and CDR2 ANQGSEA. The V end lost 4 bases, the J end lost 2 bases, and 9 bases lay between the germline ends. The CDR3 bases are TGCAGCGTTGTCAAGGGGGCTGGAAACACCATATATTTT. The encoded protein is CSVVKGAGNTIYF.

This clonotype was seen once. J is TRBJ1-1 and V is TRBV6-2 or TRBV6-3; TRBD1 matches 8 bases. The germline CDR1 and CDR2 sequences are MNHEY and SVGEGT. There are 18 residues in the CDR3. V was pared by 2 bases and J by 5 bases, with 16 bases of the junction left unmatched. The CDR3 is CASSYRSGAGGGRTEAFF. In DNA form, the CDR3 reads TGTGCCAGCAGTTACCGGTCGGGAGCAGGGGGCGGAAGAACTGAAGCTTTCTTT.

This chain links TRBV7-2 with TRBJ1-1; D unresolved. V lost 8 bases, J lost 0 bases, and 10 bases lay in between. This CDR3 comprises 13 residues. Germline V gives CDR1 SGHTA, CDR2 FQGNSA. The chain's CDR3 is CASETGMNTEAFF. CDR3 DNA sequence: TGTGCCAGCGAAACCGGAATGAACACTGAAGCTTTCTTT.

The chain recombines TRBV2 with TRBJ2-2; 10 bases match TRBD2. Trimming cost V 5 bases and J 8 bases; bases outside gene matches: 5. CDR3 length: 14 residues. Looked up from germline, CDR1 is SNHLY and CDR2 is FYNNEI. Written as DNA, the CDR3 is TGTGCCAGCAGTTTAGGACTAGCGGTGGGGGAGCTGTTTTTT. Translated, it gives CASSLGLAVGELFF.

The rearrangement joins TRBV19 to TRBJ2-5, with D tentatively TRBD2 (5 bases). The CDR3 is 16 amino acids. V was trimmed by 6 bases and J by 5 bases, leaving 22 bases between them. Germline CDR1 reads LNHDA; CDR2 reads SQIVND (reference sequence). The CDR3 DNA follows: TGTGCCAGTAGGCCGGGAAGGCTCTCGGTCGGGGAGACCCAGTACTTC. Protein sequence: CASRPGRLSVGETQYF.

The chain links TRBV5-4 to TRBJ1-2, with D possibly being TRBD1 (6 bases). V was shortened by 0 bases and J by 3 bases, with 9 bases between the two germline ends. The germline CDR1 and CDR2 sequences are SGHNT and YYREEE (reference sequence). This CDR3 comprises 14 residues. The CDR3 protein is CASSLEGGDYGYTF. CDR3 bases: TGTGCCAGCAGCTTGGAAGGGGGAGACTATGGCTACACCTTC.

The CDR3 protein is CASSQDPSGGETQYF. CDR3 DNA: TGCGCCAGCAGCCAAGACCCTTCCGGGGGAGAGACCCAGTACTTC. The chain employs TRBV4-3 and TRBJ2-5; maybe TRBD2 (6 bases). The germline gives CDR1 LGHNA, CDR2 YSLEER. The CDR3 spans 15 residues. V was clipped by 0 bases and J by 4 bases, with 12 bases between them.

This clonotype was picked up a small number of times. The V and J genes are TRBV5-1 and TRBJ2-6; D remains ambiguous. CDR3 length: 16 residues. V dropped 0 bases and J dropped 4 bases, with 11 bases sitting between them. CDR1 SGHRS and CDR2 YFSETQ come from the germline V gene. The chain's CDR3 is CASSLDAASGANVLTF. The CDR3 coding sequence is TGCGCCAGCAGCTTGGACGCGGCCTCCGGGGCCAACGTCCTGACTTTC.

The gene calls are TRBV7-9 and TRBJ2-2; D ambiguous. The CDR3 totals 14 residues. CDR1 SEHNR and CDR2 FQNEAQ come from the germline V gene (reference sequence). The V and J ends lost 5 bases and 10 bases respectively, with 17 bases between them. Written as DNA, the CDR3 is TGTGCCAGCAGCAATGAAAAACGTGTCGAGGAGCTGTTTTTT. It translates to CASSNEKRVEELFF.

The chain recombines TRBV5-6 with TRBJ1-4, with TRBD1 identical over 8 bases. Germline V gene data show CDR1 as SGHDT and CDR2 as YYEEEE. Unmatched junction bases numbered 14, after V lost 6 bases and J lost 4 bases. The CDR3 totals 17 residues. CDR3 DNA: TGTGCCAGCACCGAACTCACAGGGGGTATCGGTAATGAAAAACTGTTTTTT. Translation: CASTELTGGIGNEKLFF. Looking up the rest from reference TRBV5-6 and TRBJ1-4 gives the full variable domain: DAGVTQSPTHLIKTRGQQVTLRCSPKSGHDTVSWYQQALGQGPQFIFQYYEEEERQRGNFPDRFSGHQFPNYSSELNVNALLLGDSALYLCASTELTGGIGNEKLFFGSGTQLSVL.

The chain employs TRBV28 and TRBJ2-7, with 13 positions matching TRBD2. Looked up from germline, CDR1 is MDHEN and CDR2 is SYDVKM. V lost 10 bases and J lost 2; bases outside the gene matches: 11. The CDR3 is 16 residues long. CDR3 in DNA: TGTGCCACCCTAGGGACTAGCGGGGCACGGACCTACGAGCAGTACTTC. Translation: CATLGTSGARTYEQYF.

V usage is TRBV5-4 and J usage is TRBJ1-2; tentative D call: TRBD1 (6 bases). V lost 4 bases to trimming and J lost 9 bases, with 16 bases between them. Germline V gene sequence: CDR1 SGHNT, CDR2 YYREEE (reference sequence). The length of the CDR3 is 13 residues. The CDR3 loop reads CASSAQGGRRYTF. CDR3 DNA sequence: TGTGCCAGCAGCGCACAGGGAGGTAGGCGCTACACCTTC. Based on the CDR3 plus reference TRBV5-4 and TRBJ1-2, the full variable domain is ETGVTQSPTHLIKTRGQQVTLRCSSQSGHNTVSWYQQALGQGPQFIFQYYREEENGRGNFPPRFSGLQFPNYSSELNVNALELDDSALYLCASSAQGGRRYTFGSGTRLTVV.

V gene TRBV21-1 combines with J gene TRBJ1-5. TRBV21-1 is recorded as a pseudogene. The CDR3 has 16 residues. CDR3 region: CASTGRDSSFNQPQHF. DNA of the CDR3: TGTGCCAGCACCGGGAGGGACTCCAGCTTTAATCAGCCCCAGCATTTT.